These 9 T cell receptor beta chains share one sample of origin, sequenced in a study of T-cell reconstitution after alpha-beta-depleted transplantation in children. Using unique molecular identifiers, the investigators prepared the TCRbeta library. TCRdb processed the PCR reads anew with MiXCR; each CDR3 protein has one entry. The table lists around 380,000 distinct CDR3 sequences, about 11% of them singletons. Sequencing was performed on PBMCs from the stem cell graft donor, taken from the stem cell graft. Receptors were obtained from a human donor who donated a stem cell graft to a child with acute myeloid leukemia.

This rearrangement joins TRBV14 to TRBJ1-2; D is ambiguous. Trimming removed 2 bases from V and 3 bases from J, with 19 bases in between. CDR3 length equals 17 residues. Germline CDR1 and CDR2: SGHDN and FVKESK. For the CDR3, the DNA is TGTGCCAGCAGCCAAATATCGATCAGCCCCGGGGACTATGGCTACACCTTC. Its protein product is CASSQISISPGDYGYTF.

The chain uses TRBV20-1 and TRBJ1-6, with 8 bases lining up with TRBD1. Germline V gene lookup returns CDR1 DFQATT and CDR2 SNEGSKA (reference sequence). V gave up 3 bases and J gave up 4 bases; unmatched junction bases: 5. This CDR3 has 15 amino acids. The CDR3 DNA is TGCAGTGCTAGGAAACAGGGGGAGTATAATTCACCCCTCCACTTT. It codes for CSARKQGEYNSPLHF.

This clonotype was counted between two and nine times. The V and J genes are TRBV15 and TRBJ2-2; D possibly corresponds to TRBD2 (6 bases). Looked up from germline, CDR1 is LNHNV and CDR2 is YYDKDF (reference sequence). The CDR3 spans 15 residues. The V gene lost 5 bases and the J gene lost 5 bases, with 15 bases spanning the gap. CDR3 bases: TGTGCCACCAGCCCTCTGCATGGGGGGACCGGGGAGCTGTTTTTT. This gives the protein CATSPLHGGTGELFF.

The V gene is TRBV6-4, the J gene TRBJ2-5; possibly TRBD1 or TRBD2 for D (5 bases each). Germline-derived CDR1 and CDR2 are MRHNA and SNTAGT. This CDR3 has 13 residues. Trimming stripped 8 bases from V and 5 bases from J, with 15 bases between. The CDR3 is CASARDLGETQYF. CDR3 nucleotides: TGTGCCAGCGCCCGGGACCTAGGGGAGACCCAGTACTTC.

This sequence joins TRBV11-2 and TRBJ2-5; maybe TRBD2 (7 bases). CDR1 and CDR2 from the germline V gene are SGHAT and FQNNGV. Trimming cost V 4 bases and J 5 bases, with 26 bases left between them. The CDR3 consists of 18 residues. The CDR3 region is CASSSMWGGAGLLETQYF. In DNA form, the CDR3 reads TGTGCCAGCAGCTCCATGTGGGGGGGCGCGGGTCTCCTCGAGACCCAGTACTTC. Supplemented by reference TRBV11-2 and TRBJ2-5, the full variable domain reads EAGVAQSPRYKIIEKRQSVAFWCNPISGHATLYWYQQILGQGPKLLIQFQNNGVVDDSQLPKDRFSAERLKGVDSTLKIQPAKLEDSAVYLCASSSMWGGAGLLETQYFGPGTRLLVL.

This clonotype was recorded a few times. The chain uses TRBV29-1 and TRBJ1-1; D uncertain. In germline, CDR1 is SQVTM, CDR2 ANQGSEA. Trimming took off 4 bases at V and 4 bases at J, with 7 bases between the two ends. The CDR3 is made up of 11 amino acids. The CDR3 reads CSVVKPTEAFF. CDR3 coding DNA: TGCAGCGTTGTAAAGCCCACTGAAGCTTTCTTT.

V gene TRBV15 combines with J gene TRBJ1-3; TRBD1 is a possible D gene (5 bases). V was shortened by 0 bases and J by 4 bases, with 13 bases between the two germline ends. Germline CDR1 reads LNHNV; CDR2 reads YYDKDF (reference sequence). This CDR3 region has 16 residues. CDR3 in amino acids: CATSRDWDLAGNTIYF. In DNA, the CDR3 is TGTGCCACCAGCAGAGATTGGGACCTCGCCGGAAACACCATATATTTT.

V and J are TRBV7-2 and TRBJ1-4; D is possibly TRBD1 (5 bases). This CDR3 comprises 13 residues. Germline assignment: CDR1 SGHTA and CDR2 FQGNSA. Trimming left V 5 bases short and J 7 bases short, with 11 bases between. The CDR3 loop reads CASSPGGFEKLFF. The CDR3 nucleotides are TGTGCCAGCAGCCCGGGGGGGTTTGAAAAACTGTTTTTT.

The chain carries TRBV6-1 and TRBJ2-5; tentative D call: TRBD2 (6 bases). The CDR3 sequence is 16 residues long. V lost 8 bases, J lost 2 bases, and 21 bases lay in between. Germline lookup yields CDR1 MNHNS and CDR2 SASEGT. CDR3 nucleotides: TGTGCCAGCGATGGGACTGTGGCCCTCCTACAAGAGACCCAGTACTTC. This encodes CASDGTVALLQETQYF.